These 13 T cell receptor beta chains were sequenced from one sample in a study of T-cell reconstitution after alpha-beta-depleted transplantation in children. The library targeted TCRbeta and was prepared with unique molecular identifiers. TCRdb re-analysed the PCR reads in MiXCR, keeping a single row per CDR3 protein. The table has under 85,000 distinct CDR3 sequences, around a sixth seen once. The sample here was PBMCs, mostly from graft donor cells, taken 360 days after TCRalphabeta/CD19-depleted stem cell transplant. These receptors were taken from a male patient between 2 and 10 years old who had a stem cell transplant for acute lymphoblastic leukemia, so the T cells may come from the graft donor.

CDR3 bases: TGTGCCAGCAAAATACCAGTTTTAGATACGCAGTATTTT. Protein sequence: CASKIPVLDTQYF. The chain joins TRBV6-1 to TRBJ2-3; D is ambiguous. Deletions cut 7 bases from V and 5 bases from J, with 13 bases between. The CDR3 length is 13 residues. Germline CDR1 is MNHNS and CDR2 is SASEGT.

This clonotype was seen more than once but under ten times. This chain joins TRBV28 and TRBJ2-6; 8 bases agree with TRBD1. CDR3 length: 17 amino acids. The ends lost 6 bases at V and 0 bases at J; junction bases unmatched: 7. Germline loops: CDR1 MDHEN, CDR2 SYDVKM. The CDR3 loop is CASRPRGRFSGANVLTF. CDR3 sequence (DNA): TGTGCCAGCAGGCCCAGGGGGCGCTTCTCTGGGGCCAACGTCCTGACTTTC.

This clonotype came up a few times. The chain is built from TRBV24-1 and TRBJ2-1; TRBD2 matches 7 bases. This CDR3 spans 17 amino acids. From germline, CDR1 is KGHDR and CDR2 SFDVKD. V lost 3 bases, J lost 0 bases, and 7 bases stayed unmatched. CDR3 residues: CATSDPTSPSSYNEQFF. CDR3 DNA: TGTGCCACCAGTGATCCGACTAGCCCCAGCTCCTACAATGAGCAGTTCTTC.

This clonotype was detected only a few times. This chain connects TRBV4-1 to TRBJ2-7, with 10 positions matching TRBD2. The trim removed 4 bases at V and 4 bases at J, leaving 13 bases unmatched. Germline lookup yields CDR1 MGHRA and CDR2 YSYEKL. The CDR3 loop spans 17 amino acids. This chain's CDR3 is CASSLGTSAYPSYEQYF. The CDR3 nucleotides read TGCGCCAGCAGCCTCGGGACTAGCGCATACCCCAGTTACGAGCAGTACTTC.

The chain is built from TRBV6-5 and TRBJ2-7; 8 nucleotides align to TRBD2. This CDR3 comprises 15 residues. Losses at the gene ends were 4 bases for V and 1 base for J; bases not matched to a gene: 6. CDR1 and CDR2 from the germline V gene are MNHEY and SVGAGI. CDR3 in amino acids: CASSWERELSYEQYF. CDR3 nucleotides: TGTGCCAGCAGTTGGGAGCGGGAGCTTTCCTACGAGCAGTACTTC.

This clonotype was seen a few times. The chain carries TRBV9 and TRBJ2-3; D remains ambiguous. V lost 4 bases, J lost 3 bases, and 12 bases lay in between. This CDR3 region has 14 residues. Germline values: CDR1 SGDLS, CDR2 YYNGEE. The CDR3 coding sequence is TGTGCCAGCAGCCCCCGGCGGTCTACAGATACGCAGTATTTT. It encodes CASSPRRSTDTQYF.

The chain employs TRBV9 and TRBJ2-3, with 8 bases identical to TRBD2. The J segment lost 6 bases and the V segment lost 0 bases, leaving 9 bases of the junction unmatched. The germline gives CDR1 SGDLS, CDR2 YYNGEE. The CDR3 has 16 amino acids. The CDR3 DNA reads as TGTGCCAGCAGCGTAGTACCGGGAGGGCCGTGGGATACGCAGTATTTT. This translates into CASSVVPGGPWDTQYF.

The V and J genes are TRBV6-5 and TRBJ2-2; 8 nucleotides line up with TRBD1. This CDR3 spans 15 amino acids. Per germline, CDR1 MNHEY and CDR2 SVGAGI. V was clipped by 5 bases and J by 9 bases; unmatched bases: 11. The CDR3 sequence is CASSTPGQAVWELFF. In DNA form, the CDR3 reads TGTGCCAGCAGTACTCCGGGACAGGCCGTTTGGGAGCTGTTTTTT.

This clonotype was detected a few times. This chain uses TRBV25-1 with TRBJ2-1; TRBD1 matches 9 bases. The CDR3 covers 12 residues. CDR1 is MGHDK and CDR2 is SYGVNS in the germline V gene. V dropped 6 bases and J dropped 8; count of bases not matched to a gene: 2. The DNA for the CDR3 is TGTGCCAGCAGCTACAGGGGGCATGAGCAGTTCTTC. Protein product: CASSYRGHEQFF.

This clonotype was seen more than once but under ten times. The chain has TRBV4-2 and TRBJ2-7; D unclear. This CDR3 comprises 15 residues. The V gene lost 1 base and the J gene lost 2 bases, with 12 bases spanning the gap. CDR1 LGHNA and CDR2 YNFKEQ come from the germline V gene. CDR3 bases: TGTGCCAGCAGCCAAGCGGACGGGTATACCTACGAGCAGTACTTC. Protein: CASSQADGYTYEQYF.

The rearrangement joins TRBV10-3 to TRBJ1-4, with a tentative D call TRBD1 (5 bases). The CDR3 length is 13 residues. Trimming left V 7 bases short and J 7 bases short, with 13 bases between. Germline assignment: CDR1 ENHRY and CDR2 SYGVKD. CDR3: CAIKAGSGEKLFF. The CDR3 region has the DNA TGTGCCATCAAGGCAGGGTCAGGTGAAAAACTGTTTTTT.

The chain joins TRBV12-3 or TRBV12-4 to TRBJ2-3; D possibly uses TRBD1 or TRBD2 (5 bases each). V was shortened by 6 bases and J by 0 bases, with 13 bases between the two germline ends. The CDR3 spans 15 residues. The CDR3 bases are TGTGCCAGCAGCCTCCGGGGCGCTAGCACAGATACGCAGTATTTT. Its protein product is CASSLRGASTDTQYF.

This clonotype has just one count. The chain combines TRBV6-1 with TRBJ2-2, with 7 positions matching TRBD1. CDR3 length: 14 residues. V dropped 7 bases and J dropped 7; count of bases not matched to a gene: 9. Germline-derived CDR1 and CDR2 are MNHNS and SASEGT. CDR3 region: CASNEQGLSGELFF. The CDR3 nucleotides read TGTGCCAGCAACGAACAGGGGTTGAGCGGGGAGCTGTTTTTT.